What follows describes a single TCR beta chain. These data originate in a study of blood T cell repertoires in COVID-19. The germline V gene encodes CDR1 SNHLY and CDR2 FYNNEI. Trimming at V came to 3 bases and at J to 4 bases, leaving 4 bases not matched to a gene. CDR3 length: 14 amino acids. Generated by immunoSEQ multiplex PCR, the TCRdb table keeps only in-frame clones and is missing some. Here the sample spans 80,000 to 100,000 clones, roughly nine tenths being singletons. Sequenced sample: peripheral blood. The chain links TRBV2 to TRBJ1-2; TRBD1 agrees at 8 bases. This clonotype was obtained from a human donor with active COVID-19. The donor label of this sample is uncertain. The CDR3 nucleotides are TGTGCCAGCAGTGAGACAGGGGAAAGCTATGGCTACACCTTC. Its translation is CASSETGESYGYTF.